The 20 T cell receptor beta chains given below trace back to one sample, sequenced in a study of blood T cell repertoires in COVID-19. This table comes from immunoSEQ multiplex PCR, and its TCRdb copy is limited to in-frame clones, with some not included. Of 250,000 or so clones detected, approximately 84% appear once; the ten largest clones hold 6.6%. The specimen sequenced was PBMCs or T cells enriched from blood (not recorded which). Source of these receptors: a woman between 45 and 65 years old who had been exposed to COVID-19.

This rearrangement joins TRBV21-1 to TRBJ1-5; the table's D call, TRBD1, has no DNA check behind it. TRBV21-1 is designated a pseudogene. The CDR3 is 17 residues long. The CDR3 sequence is CASSKRPFSRAGQPQHF. CDR3 nucleotides: TGTGCCAGCAGCAAAAGGCCCTTCAGCAGGGCCGGTCAGCCCCAGCATTTT.

This sequence joins TRBV6-5 and TRBJ1-3, with 9 bases lining up with TRBD1. Germline CDR1 is MNHEY and CDR2 is SVGAGI. The CDR3 is 14 amino acids. Losses at the gene ends were 10 bases for V and 7 bases for J; bases not matched to a gene: 11. The CDR3, as DNA: TGTGCCACCCACGGACAGGGGACGGGGAACACCATATATTTT. Translated, it gives CATHGQGTGNTIYF.

This clone was seen only once. The chain uses TRBV3-1 (or the pseudogene TRBV3-2) and TRBJ2-7; no clear D gene. The CDR3 totals 13 residues. V shed 0 bases and J shed 5 bases, with 8 bases lying between them. Germline CDR1 is LGHDT and CDR2 is YNNKEL (reference sequence). CDR3 bases: TGTGCCAGCAGCCAAGATCCTAGAGACGAGCAGTACTTC. Encoded protein: CASSQDPRDEQYF.

This chain uses TRBV2 with TRBJ2-2; the D gene is possibly TRBD1 (6 bases). CDR1 is SNHLY and CDR2 is FYNNEI in the germline V gene. The CDR3 runs to 15 residues. The germline V and J ends were trimmed by 3 bases and 5 bases, with 13 bases remaining between them. CDR3 region: CASSETWTETGELFF. DNA of the CDR3: TGTGCCAGCAGTGAGACGTGGACAGAGACCGGGGAGCTGTTTTTT.

The rearrangement uses TRBV7-9 and TRBJ2-5, with 9 bases identical to TRBD2. Germline trimming cut 0 bases from V and 4 bases from J; bases unmatched to any gene: 6. In germline, CDR1 is SEHNR, CDR2 FQNEAQ (reference sequence). There are 16 residues in the CDR3. The CDR3 sequence: CASSLASSGVRETQYF. CDR3 sequence (DNA): TGTGCCAGCAGCTTAGCGTCTAGCGGGGTACGAGAGACCCAGTACTTC.

The chain joins TRBV10-3 to TRBJ2-6; D is unresolved. V lost 2 bases, J lost 1 base, and 6 bases lay in between. Looked up from germline, CDR1 is ENHRY and CDR2 is SYGVKD. The CDR3 sequence is 15 residues long. For the CDR3, the DNA is TGTGCCATCAGTGAGGGTAGATCTGGGGCCAACGTCCTGACTTTC. This codes for CAISEGRSGANVLTF.

The chain uses TRBV19 and TRBJ1-2, with 7 bases that match TRBD1. The CDR3 has 14 amino acids. The germline V gene encodes CDR1 LNHDA and CDR2 SQIVND (reference sequence). Losses at the gene ends were 2 bases for V and 4 bases for J; bases not matched to a gene: 4. The CDR3 DNA follows: TGTGCCAGTAGTATACCCGGGACAGCCTATGGCTACACCTTC. This sequence encodes CASSIPGTAYGYTF.

The chain carries TRBV10-3 and TRBJ2-5, with a tentative D call TRBD2 (5 bases). There are 14 residues in the CDR3. Germline V gene lookup returns CDR1 ENHRY and CDR2 SYGVKD. V was cut by 6 bases and J by 5 bases, with 16 bases left in between. This CDR3 is CAIRRAEYPETQYF. The CDR3 bases are TGTGCCATCAGGAGGGCCGAATACCCGGAGACCCAGTACTTC.

This sequence joins TRBV19 and TRBJ1-2, with 7 positions matching TRBD1. CDR1 and CDR2 from the germline V gene are LNHDA and SQIVND (reference sequence). V trimming: 3 bases; J trimming: 4 bases; junction bases outside the gene matches: 5. The CDR3 totals 14 residues. The CDR3 loop reads CASSIVRDSYGYTF. CDR3 nucleotide sequence: TGTGCCAGTAGTATTGTAAGGGACAGCTATGGCTACACCTTC.

This clone appeared a few times. The chain joins TRBV2 to TRBJ1-3; no definite D call. Trimming pared 4 bases from V and 4 bases from J, leaving 11 bases between. CDR1 is SNHLY and CDR2 is FYNNEI in the germline V gene. This CDR3 region has 14 residues. The DNA of the CDR3 is TGTGCCAGCAGTGGGGGAGGGAACGGAAACACCATATATTTT. Protein sequence: CASSGGGNGNTIYF.

This clone was counted many times. The chain combines TRBV6-2 or TRBV6-3 with TRBJ1-2; no reliable D call. CDR3 length: 13 residues. Germline V gene sequence: CDR1 MNHEY, CDR2 SVGEGT. V shed 2 bases and J shed 2 bases, with 6 bases lying between them. Written as DNA, the CDR3 is TGTGCCAGCAGTTACGGTCGGAACTATGGCTACACCTTC. Protein product: CASSYGRNYGYTF.

The chain joins TRBV19 to TRBJ2-7, with TRBD1 identical over 10 bases. Germline assignment: CDR1 LNHDA and CDR2 SQIVND (reference sequence). The J segment lost 2 bases and the V segment lost 3 bases, leaving 4 bases of the junction unmatched. CDR3 size: 15 residues. The CDR3 spells CASSMKGQGPYEQYF. The CDR3 coding sequence is TGTGCCAGTAGTATGAAGGGACAGGGGCCCTACGAGCAGTACTTC. Drawing the rest from reference TRBV19 and TRBJ2-7, the complete variable domain is DGGITQSPKYLFRKEGQNVTLSCEQNLNHDAMYWYRQDPGQGLRLIYYSQIVNDFQKGDIAEGYSVSREKKESFPLTVTSAQKNPTAFYLCASSMKGQGPYEQYFGPGTRLTVT.

The chain carries TRBV25-1 and TRBJ2-7, with 7 bases lining up with TRBD2. Losses at the gene ends were 3 bases for V and 2 bases for J; bases not matched to a gene: 7. Germline CDR1 reads MGHDK; CDR2 reads SYGVNS. The CDR3 sequence is 15 residues long. This chain's CDR3 is CASSESSGVTYEQYF. Written as DNA, the CDR3 is TGTGCCAGCAGTGAGTCCAGCGGGGTTACCTACGAGCAGTACTTC.

The rearrangement joins TRBV27 to TRBJ2-5, with 8 bases lining up with TRBD2. The V and J ends lost 2 bases and 5 bases, in that order; junction bases with no gene match: 4. The CDR3 contains 14 residues. The germline CDR1 and CDR2 sequences are MNHEY and SMNVEV (reference sequence). The CDR3, as DNA: TGTGCCAGCAGTTTAGGCGGGGGGACGGAGACCCAGTACTTC. It translates to CASSLGGGTETQYF.

The chain carries TRBV5-1 and TRBJ1-1, with 8 bases lining up with TRBD1. With 0 bases clipped from V and 4 bases from J, the junction kept 8 bases outside the gene matches. The CDR3 is 16 residues long. The germline V gene has CDR1 SGHRS and CDR2 YFSETQ. The CDR3 DNA follows: TGCGCCAGCAGCTTGGGAGACAGGGGAATGGGCACTGAAGCTTTCTTT. Protein product: CASSLGDRGMGTEAFF.

In this sample, this clone turned up once. V is TRBV2 and J is TRBJ1-5, with D uncertain. The V end lost 7 bases, the J end lost 4 bases, and 11 bases lay between the germline ends. CDR3 length: 13 amino acids. The germline V gene encodes CDR1 SNHLY and CDR2 FYNNEI. This chain's CDR3 is CASTDIENQPQHF. The CDR3 DNA follows: TGTGCCAGCACCGACATAGAGAATCAGCCCCAGCATTTT.

J is TRBJ1-5 and V is TRBV6-5, with a tentative D call TRBD1 (6 bases). The CDR3 contains 13 residues. CDR1 is MNHEY and CDR2 is SVGAGI in the germline V gene. The V end lost 6 bases, the J end lost 6 bases, and 12 bases lay between the germline ends. The DNA of the CDR3 is TGTGCCAGCAGCGGACAGATGTCTCAGCCCCAGCATTTT. It is translated as CASSGQMSQPQHF.

There are a few counts of this clone. This rearrangement joins TRBV7-2 to TRBJ1-1, with unresolved D. This CDR3 has 15 residues. CDR1 is SGHTA and CDR2 is FQGNSA in the germline V gene. The germline V and J ends were trimmed by 1 base and 3 bases, with 12 bases remaining between them. The CDR3 sequence: CASSLGGGLDTEAFF. The CDR3, as DNA: TGTGCCAGCAGCTTAGGGGGAGGGCTGGACACTGAAGCTTTCTTT.

This clone was seen only a few times. The V call is TRBV4-1, the J call TRBJ2-3, with 8 bases fitting TRBD2. Germline CDR1 reads MGHRA; CDR2 reads YSYEKL. CDR3 length equals 17 residues. Trimming took 0 bases from V and 5 from J; bases not matched to a gene: 10. The DNA of the CDR3 is TGCGCCAGCAGCCAAGACGGACGGGGGGGCCAGGGAGATACGCAGTATTTT. Translated, it gives CASSQDGRGGQGDTQYF.

The CDR3 protein is CASGFGSGTEAFF. CDR3 sequence (DNA): TGTGCTAGTGGTTTCGGTTCAGGAACTGAAGCTTTCTTT. V gene TRBV12-5 combines with J gene TRBJ1-1; D unresolved. The V end lost 3 bases, the J end lost 5 bases, and 10 bases lay between the germline ends. CDR1 is LGHNT, CDR2 FRNRAP, per germline. This CDR3 region has 13 residues.